The sequence of this TCR beta chain was determined in a study of T cell repertoires in cytomegalovirus infection (dated by TCRdb to about 2019). Regarding the research as a whole: Donor HLA type was relevant to the analysis, because carriage of CMV infection together with the matching HLA type was indicated by public TCR beta signatures.

General study outcomes and caveats: In the ex vivo response, HLA-C-restricted CMV-specific TCR beta clonotypes were dominant, and in two of eight donors the single most frequent clonotype came from this HLA-C-restricted group. In both this cohort and an independent roughly 350-donor cohort, the cumulative frequency of public TCR beta family members distinguished carriers of CMV infection plus the relevant HLA type.

The instrument was an Illumina HiSeq 1500. TCRdb redid the processing of the public reads, applying fastp at Q25 and MiXCR, and retained in-frame beta chains. Identical CDR3 proteins give one entry, which carries the most common genes and DNA. This sample comprises about 330,000 distinct CDR3 sequences, more than 9% of them detected only once. Approximately 4.5% of the sample rests with the top ten. Trimming removed 6 bases from V and 1 base from J, leaving 15 bases between the germline ends. Its CDR3 holds 16 amino acids, cysteine through phenylalanine. Of all the DNA, just the CDR3 is kept, 48 bases in frame from base 1. CDR1 and CDR2 are read off the germline V gene as SGHTA and FQGTGA. On this clonotype itself: The clone's antigen remains unknown. Qualities for individual bases were not recorded, and no much larger clone is one base off.

What was sequenced was PBMCs. The sequence is built from TRBV7-3 and TRBJ2-2; perhaps TRBD2 is the D gene, with 7 bases matching. The receptor was derived from a human donor in good health (CMV status not recorded). Some clones in this sample may be carry-over from other donors' samples. DNA sequence: TGTGCCAGCAGTAGGGGGAGCGGGGTGAACACCGGGGAGCTGTTTTTT. Protein translation: CASSRGSGVNTGELFF.